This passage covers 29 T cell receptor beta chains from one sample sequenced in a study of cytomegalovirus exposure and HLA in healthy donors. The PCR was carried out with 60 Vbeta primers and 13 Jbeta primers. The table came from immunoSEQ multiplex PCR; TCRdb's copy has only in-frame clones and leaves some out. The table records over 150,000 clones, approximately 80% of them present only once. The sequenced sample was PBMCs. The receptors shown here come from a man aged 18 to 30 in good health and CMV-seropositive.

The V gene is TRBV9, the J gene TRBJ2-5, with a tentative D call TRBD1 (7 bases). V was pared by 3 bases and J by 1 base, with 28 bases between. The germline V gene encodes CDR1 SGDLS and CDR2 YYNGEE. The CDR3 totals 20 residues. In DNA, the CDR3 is TGTGCCAGCAGCGGCCCATCCGGGAGATCACAGGGGATCGGCCAAGAGACCCAGTACTTC. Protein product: CASSGPSGRSQGIGQETQYF. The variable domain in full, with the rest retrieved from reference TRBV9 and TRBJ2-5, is DSGVTQTPKHLITATGQRVTLRCSPRSGDLSVYWYQQSLDQGLQFLIQYYNGEERAKGNILERFSAQQFPDLHSELNLSSLELGDSALYFCASSGPSGRSQGIGQETQYFGPGTRLLVL.

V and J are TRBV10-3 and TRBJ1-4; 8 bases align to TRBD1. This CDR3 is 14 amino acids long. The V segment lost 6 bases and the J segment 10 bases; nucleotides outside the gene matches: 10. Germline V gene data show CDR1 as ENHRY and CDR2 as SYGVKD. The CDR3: CAIRPGQETGKLFF. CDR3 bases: TGTGCCATCAGGCCGGGACAGGAAACTGGAAAACTGTTTTTT.

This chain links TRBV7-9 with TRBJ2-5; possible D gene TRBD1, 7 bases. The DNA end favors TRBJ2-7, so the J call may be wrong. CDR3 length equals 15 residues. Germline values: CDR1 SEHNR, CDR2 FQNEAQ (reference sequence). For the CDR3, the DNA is TGTGCCAGCAGCCCGCGGGACAGTCTAGCCTACGAGCAGTACTTC. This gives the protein CASSPRDSLAYEQYF.

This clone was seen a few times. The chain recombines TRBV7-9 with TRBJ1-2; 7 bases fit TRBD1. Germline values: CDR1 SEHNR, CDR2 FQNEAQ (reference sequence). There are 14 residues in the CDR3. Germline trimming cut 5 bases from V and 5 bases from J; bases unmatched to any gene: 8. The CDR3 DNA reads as TGTGCCAGCAGCCAAACCGGGACAGTTTATGGCTACACCTTC. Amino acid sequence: CASSQTGTVYGYTF.

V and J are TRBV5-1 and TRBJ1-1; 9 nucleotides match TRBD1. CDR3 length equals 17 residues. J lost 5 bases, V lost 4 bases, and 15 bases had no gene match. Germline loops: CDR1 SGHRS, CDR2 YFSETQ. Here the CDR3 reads CASSLGDRVIMWTEAFF. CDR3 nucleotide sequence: TGCGCCAGCAGCCTTGGGGACAGGGTGATAATGTGGACTGAAGCTTTCTTT.

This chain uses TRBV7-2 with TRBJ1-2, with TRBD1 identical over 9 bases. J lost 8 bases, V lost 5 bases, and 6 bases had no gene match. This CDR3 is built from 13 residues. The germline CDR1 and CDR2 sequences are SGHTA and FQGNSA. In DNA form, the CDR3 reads TGTGCCAGCAGCCCAAACAGGGGGCAAGGCTACACCTTC. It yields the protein CASSPNRGQGYTF.

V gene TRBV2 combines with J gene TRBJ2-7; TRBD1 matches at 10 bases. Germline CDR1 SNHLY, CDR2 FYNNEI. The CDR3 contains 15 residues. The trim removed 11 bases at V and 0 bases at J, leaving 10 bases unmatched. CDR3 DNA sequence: TGTGCCTCAGGGGGACAGGGGTATCGCTCCTACGAGCAGTACTTC. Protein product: CASGGQGYRSYEQYF.

In nucleotides, the CDR3 is TGTGCCAGCAGCGACAGACAGGGGGCTTCACCCCTCCACTTT. It yields the protein CASSDRQGASPLHF. V usage is TRBV9 and J usage is TRBJ1-6, with 10 bases matching TRBD1. Germline CDR1 reads SGDLS; CDR2 reads YYNGEE. The length of the CDR3 is 14 residues. With 3 bases clipped from V and 9 bases from J, the junction kept 3 bases outside the gene matches.

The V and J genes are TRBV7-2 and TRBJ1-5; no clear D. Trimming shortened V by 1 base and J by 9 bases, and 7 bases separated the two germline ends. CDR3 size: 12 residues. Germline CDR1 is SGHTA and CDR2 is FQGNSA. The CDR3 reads CASSLGAGPQHF. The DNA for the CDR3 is TGTGCCAGCAGCTTAGGGGCCGGGCCCCAGCATTTT.

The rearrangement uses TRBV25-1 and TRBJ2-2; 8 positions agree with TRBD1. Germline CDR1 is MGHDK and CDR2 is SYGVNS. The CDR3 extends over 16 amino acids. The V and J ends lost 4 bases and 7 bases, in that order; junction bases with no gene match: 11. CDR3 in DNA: TGTGCCAGCAGTGCCTGGACAGGGAGGTGGAGCGGGGAGCTGTTTTTT. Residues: CASSAWTGRWSGELFF. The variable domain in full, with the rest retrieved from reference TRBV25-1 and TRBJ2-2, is EADIYQTPRYLVIGTGKKITLECSQTMGHDKMYWYQQDPGMELHLIHYSYGVNSTEKGDLSSESTVSRIRTEHFPLTLESARPSHTSQYLCASSAWTGRWSGELFFGEGSRLTVL.

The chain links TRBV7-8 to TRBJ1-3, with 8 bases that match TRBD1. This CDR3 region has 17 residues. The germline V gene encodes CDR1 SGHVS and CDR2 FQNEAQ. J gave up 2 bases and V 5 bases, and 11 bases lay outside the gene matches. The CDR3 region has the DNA TGTGCCAGCAGCGAAATAGGGCAGGGGGCTCCTGGAAACACCATATATTTT. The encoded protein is CASSEIGQGAPGNTIYF.

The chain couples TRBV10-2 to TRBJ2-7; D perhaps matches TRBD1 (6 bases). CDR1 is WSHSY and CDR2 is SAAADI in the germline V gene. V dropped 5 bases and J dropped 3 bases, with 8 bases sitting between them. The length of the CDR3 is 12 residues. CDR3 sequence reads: CASSSGVYEQYF. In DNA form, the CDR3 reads TGCGCCAGCAGTTCAGGGGTCTACGAGCAGTACTTC.

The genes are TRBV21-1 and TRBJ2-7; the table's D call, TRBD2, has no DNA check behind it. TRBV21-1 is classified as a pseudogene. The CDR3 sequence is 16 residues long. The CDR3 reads CASSPQGASGSSEQYF. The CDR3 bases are TGTGCCAGCAGCCCCCAGGGGGCTAGCGGGAGCTCCGAGCAGTACTTC.

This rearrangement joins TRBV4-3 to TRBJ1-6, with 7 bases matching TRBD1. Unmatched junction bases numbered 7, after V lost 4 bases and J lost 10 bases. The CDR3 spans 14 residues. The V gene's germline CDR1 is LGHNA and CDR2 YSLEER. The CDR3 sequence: CASSPPGTESPLHF. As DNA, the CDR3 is TGCGCCAGCAGCCCCCCAGGGACAGAGTCACCCCTCCACTTT.

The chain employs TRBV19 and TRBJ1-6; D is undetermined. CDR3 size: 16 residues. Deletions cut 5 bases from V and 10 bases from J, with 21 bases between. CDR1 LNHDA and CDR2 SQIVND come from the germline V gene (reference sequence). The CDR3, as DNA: TGTGCCAGTAGTCCCTTGGTGAGGGATCTACGGTCACCCCTCCACTTT. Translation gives CASSPLVRDLRSPLHF.

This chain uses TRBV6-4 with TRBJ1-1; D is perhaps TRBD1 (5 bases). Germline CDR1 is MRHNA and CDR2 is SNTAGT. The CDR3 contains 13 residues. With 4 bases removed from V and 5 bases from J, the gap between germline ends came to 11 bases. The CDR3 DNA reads TGTGCCAGCAGTGCCGGGGGACGGACTGAAGCTTTCTTT. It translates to CASSAGGRTEAFF.

The CDR3 protein is CASSWDSQMNTEAFF. CDR3 nucleotides: TGTGCCAGCAGTTGGGACAGCCAAATGAACACTGAAGCTTTCTTT. This chain uses TRBV2 with TRBJ1-1, with 7 positions matching TRBD1. This CDR3 contains 15 residues. Germline V gene data show CDR1 as SNHLY and CDR2 as FYNNEI. V gave up 5 bases and J gave up 0 bases; unmatched junction bases: 6.

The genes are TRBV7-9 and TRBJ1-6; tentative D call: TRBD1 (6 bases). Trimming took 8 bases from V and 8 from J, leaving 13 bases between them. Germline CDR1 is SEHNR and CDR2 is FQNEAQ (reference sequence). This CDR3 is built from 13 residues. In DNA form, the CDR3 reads TGTGCCAGCCGATCAACAGGGTATTCACCCCTCCACTTT. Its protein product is CASRSTGYSPLHF.

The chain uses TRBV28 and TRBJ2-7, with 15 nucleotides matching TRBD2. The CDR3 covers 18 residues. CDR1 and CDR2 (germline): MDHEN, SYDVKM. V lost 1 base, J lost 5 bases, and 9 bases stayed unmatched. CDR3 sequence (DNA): TGTGCCAGCAGTTTATACCGCTTCGGGACTAGCGGGAGGAACGAGCAGTACTTC. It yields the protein CASSLYRFGTSGRNEQYF.

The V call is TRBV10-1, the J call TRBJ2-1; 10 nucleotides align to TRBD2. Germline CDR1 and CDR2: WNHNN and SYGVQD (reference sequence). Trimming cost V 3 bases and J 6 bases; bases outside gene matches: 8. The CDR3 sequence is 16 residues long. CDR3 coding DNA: TGCGCCAGCAGTGACCCGAAGTTAGCGGGAGGCAATGAGCAGTTCTTC. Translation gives CASSDPKLAGGNEQFF.

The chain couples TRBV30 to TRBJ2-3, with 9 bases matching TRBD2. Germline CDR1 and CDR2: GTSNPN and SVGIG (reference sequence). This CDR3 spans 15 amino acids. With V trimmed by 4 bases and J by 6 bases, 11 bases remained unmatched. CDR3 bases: TGTGCCTGGAACGCCCAGCGGGGGGCAGGGGATACGCAGTATTTT. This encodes CAWNAQRGAGDTQYF.

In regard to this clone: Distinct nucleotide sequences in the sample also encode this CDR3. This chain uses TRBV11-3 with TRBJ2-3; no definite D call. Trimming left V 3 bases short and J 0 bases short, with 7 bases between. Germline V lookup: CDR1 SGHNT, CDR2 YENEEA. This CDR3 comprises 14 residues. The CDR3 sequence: CASSFASSTDTQYF. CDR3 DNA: TGTGCCAGCAGCTTCGCCAGTAGCACAGATACGCAGTATTTT.

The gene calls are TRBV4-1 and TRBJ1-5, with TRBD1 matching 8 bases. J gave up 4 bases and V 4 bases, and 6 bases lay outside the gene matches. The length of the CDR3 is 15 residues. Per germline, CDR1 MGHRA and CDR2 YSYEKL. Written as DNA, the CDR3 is TGCGCCAGCAGCCGACAGGGGAAGGCGAATCAGCCCCAGCATTTT. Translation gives CASSRQGKANQPQHF.

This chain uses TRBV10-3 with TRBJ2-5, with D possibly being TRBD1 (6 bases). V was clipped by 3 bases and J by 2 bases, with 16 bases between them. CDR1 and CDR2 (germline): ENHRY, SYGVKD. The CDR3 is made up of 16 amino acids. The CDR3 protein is CAISDPRPGVQETQYF. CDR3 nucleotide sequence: TGTGCCATCAGTGACCCACGACCAGGGGTTCAAGAGACCCAGTACTTC.

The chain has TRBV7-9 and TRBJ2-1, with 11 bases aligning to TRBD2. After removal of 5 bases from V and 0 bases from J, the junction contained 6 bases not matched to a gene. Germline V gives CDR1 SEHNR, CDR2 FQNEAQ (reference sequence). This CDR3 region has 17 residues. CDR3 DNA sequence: TGTGCCAGCAGCGTTAGCGGGGGGGCGAGCTCCTACAATGAGCAGTTCTTC. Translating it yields CASSVSGGASSYNEQFF.

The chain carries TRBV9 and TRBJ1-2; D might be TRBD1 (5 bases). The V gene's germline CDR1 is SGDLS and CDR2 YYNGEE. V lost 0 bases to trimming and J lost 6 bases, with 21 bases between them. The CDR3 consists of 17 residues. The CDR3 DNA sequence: TGTGCCAGCAGCGTAGGCCAGGCGGGCGGGGGGTTGAATGGCTACACCTTC. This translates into CASSVGQAGGGLNGYTF.

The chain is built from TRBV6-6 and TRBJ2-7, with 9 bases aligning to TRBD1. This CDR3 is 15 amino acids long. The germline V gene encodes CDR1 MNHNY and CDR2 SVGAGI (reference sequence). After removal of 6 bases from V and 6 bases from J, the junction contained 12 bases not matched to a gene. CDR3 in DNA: TGTGCCAGCAGGCAAATGCCGGGACAGGGTGGCGAGCAGTACTTC. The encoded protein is CASRQMPGQGGEQYF.

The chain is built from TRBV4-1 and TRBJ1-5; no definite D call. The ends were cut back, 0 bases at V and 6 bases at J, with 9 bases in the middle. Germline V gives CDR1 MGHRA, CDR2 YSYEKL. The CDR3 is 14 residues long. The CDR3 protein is CASSQETEFQPQHF. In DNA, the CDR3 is TGCGCCAGCAGCCAAGAAACGGAGTTTCAGCCCCAGCATTTT.

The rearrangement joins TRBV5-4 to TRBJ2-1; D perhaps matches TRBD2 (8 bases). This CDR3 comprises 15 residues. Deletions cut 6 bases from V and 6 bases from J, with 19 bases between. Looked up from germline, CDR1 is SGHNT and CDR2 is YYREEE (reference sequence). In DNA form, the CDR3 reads TGTGCCAGCACCGACGGGAGGGGGCTTGGCAATGAGCAGTTCTTC. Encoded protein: CASTDGRGLGNEQFF.